This T cell receptor (beta chain) was found in a study of blood T cell repertoires in COVID-19. Overall study: Specimens from acute and convalescent COVID-19 originated in the United States, Italy and Spain. PBMCs, B-cell-depleted T cells, or T cells provided the cDNA or gDNA that made up the material.

Per the study methods: Reference gene primer amplification in the assay estimated nucleated cell counts. Generated by immunoSEQ multiplex PCR, the TCRdb table keeps only in-frame clones and is missing some. V and J calls and clone size are those listed in that table; D and trimming were worked out from the DNA. The sample consists of hundreds of thousands of clones, roughly 86% of them appearing once. V was pared by 3 bases and J by 2 bases, with 13 bases between. Germline CDR1 and CDR2: MGHRA and YSYEKL. This CDR3 is built from 15 residues. The chain joins TRBV4-1 to TRBJ2-5; D may be TRBD1 (6 bases). The sequence was collected from a young man with active or convalescent COVID-19. The sequenced sample consisted of peripheral blood. CDR3 in amino acids: CASSQGHFDQETQYF. The CDR3, as DNA: TGCGCCAGCAGCCAGGGACACTTCGATCAAGAGACCCAGTACTTC.